These 13 T cell receptor beta chains originate from one sample sequenced in a study of long-term antiretroviral therapy in people with HIV. Investigators performed immunoSEQ version v3.0 at survey level. The table came from immunoSEQ multiplex PCR; TCRdb's copy has only in-frame clones and leaves some out. The sample contains about 20,000 clones, approximately 87% of which appear only once. The sequencing used unsorted PBMCs, collected 2.6 years after starting antiretroviral therapy. Receptors originate from a woman between 50 and 59 years old with HIV.

The chain has TRBV5-4 and TRBJ2-1, with 7 positions matching TRBD1. The CDR3 loop spans 13 amino acids. Germline values: CDR1 SGHNT, CDR2 YYREEE (reference sequence). Germline trimming cut 4 bases from V and 10 bases from J; bases unmatched to any gene: 8. CDR3 sequence: CASSRDRAGEQFF. DNA for the CDR3: TGTGCCAGCAGCCGTGACAGGGCTGGGGAGCAGTTCTTC.

The chain uses TRBV5-1 and TRBJ1-5; D is possibly TRBD1 (6 bases). The CDR3 has 15 residues. Germline values: CDR1 SGHRS, CDR2 YFSETQ. V lost 4 bases and J lost 1, with 12 bases in between. CDR3 coding DNA: TGCGCCAGCAGCCAACAGGGAGGGAGCAATCAGCCCCAGCATTTT. Its protein product is CASSQQGGSNQPQHF.

This clone is labeled as medium-sized. The chain uses TRBV6-1 and TRBJ1-2; D gene unclear. This CDR3 region has 16 residues. Germline V gene data show CDR1 as MNHNS and CDR2 as SASEGT. With 3 bases removed from V and 4 bases from J, the gap between germline ends came to 18 bases. The CDR3 sequence: CASSETHGSRAYGYTF. In DNA, the CDR3 is TGTGCCAGCAGTGAGACTCACGGCAGCCGAGCCTATGGCTACACCTTC.

Notes on this clone: Other nucleotide sequences in the sample specify the same CDR3. CDR3: CASSLAHGGNQPQHF. Here the CDR3 DNA reads TGTGCCAGCAGCTTAGCGCATGGGGGCAATCAGCCCCAGCATTTT. This chain links TRBV7-9 with TRBJ1-5, with D unclear. CDR1 and CDR2 (germline): SEHNR, FQNEAQ (reference sequence). The CDR3 length is 15 residues. The V and J ends lost 0 bases and 2 bases respectively, with 8 bases between them.

This clone was observed a handful of times. The V call is TRBV28, the J call TRBJ2-7; D gene uncertain. The V end lost 10 bases, the J end lost 2 bases, and 12 bases lay between the germline ends. CDR1 MDHEN and CDR2 SYDVKM come from the germline V gene. The CDR3 spans 12 residues. CDR3 DNA sequence: TGTGCCATCGCGGACGGACCCTACGAGCAGTACTTC. Protein product: CAIADGPYEQYF.

The rearrangement links TRBV27 to TRBJ1-2; TRBD1 matches at 8 bases. CDR1 and CDR2 (germline): MNHEY, SMNVEV (reference sequence). V dropped 3 bases and J dropped 8; count of bases not matched to a gene: 11. The CDR3 length is 15 residues. The CDR3 sequence is CASSFVRQGLEGYTF. The CDR3 region has the DNA TGTGCCAGCAGTTTTGTGAGACAGGGGTTGGAAGGCTACACCTTC.

In this sample, this clone turned up once. V is TRBV9 and J is TRBJ2-3; TRBD2 agrees at 13 bases. The germline V gene encodes CDR1 SGDLS and CDR2 YYNGEE. Unmatched junction bases numbered 9, after V lost 4 bases and J lost 1 base. The CDR3 has 18 amino acids. This chain's CDR3 is CASSITNGLAGGTDTQYF. The CDR3, as DNA: TGTGCCAGCAGCATAACCAATGGACTAGCGGGAGGCACAGATACGCAGTATTTT.

The chain couples TRBV25-1 to TRBJ2-2; no definite D call. Trimming left V 4 bases short and J 6 bases short, with 9 bases between. This CDR3 contains 13 residues. The V gene's germline CDR1 is MGHDK and CDR2 SYGVNS. CDR3 residues: CASSAGLAGELFF. The CDR3 nucleotides are TGTGCCAGCAGTGCGGGCCTTGCCGGGGAGCTGTTTTTT.

The gene calls are TRBV7-8 and TRBJ1-5; D ambiguous. The V gene lost 4 bases and the J gene lost 5 bases, with 9 bases spanning the gap. CDR1 and CDR2 (germline): SGHVS, FQNEAQ. This CDR3 spans 13 amino acids. For the CDR3, the DNA is TGTGCCAGCAGCTCACGGACTGATCAGCCCCAGCATTTT. Encoded protein: CASSSRTDQPQHF. The whole variable domain, remainder taken from reference TRBV7-8 and TRBJ1-5, is GAGVSQSPRYKVAKRGQDVALRCDPISGHVSLFWYQQALGQGPEFLTYFQNEAQLDKSGLPSDRFFAERPEGSVSTLKIQRTQQEDSAVYLCASSSRTDQPQHFGDGTRLSIL.

The chain couples TRBV7-9 to TRBJ2-3, with unresolved D. Germline CDR1 is SEHNR and CDR2 is FQNEAQ (reference sequence). Between the trimmed V and J ends, which lost 4 bases and 6 bases, there was a span of 8 bases. The CDR3 spans 12 residues. Here the CDR3 DNA reads TGTGCCAGCAGCTCGGAGTCCGATACGCAGTATTTT. Translating gives CASSSESDTQYF.

The chain recombines TRBV28 with TRBJ2-5; TRBD1 aligns across 9 bases. Germline V lookup: CDR1 MDHEN, CDR2 SYDVKM. Trimming at V came to 2 bases and at J to 4 bases, leaving 8 bases not matched to a gene. The CDR3 is 16 amino acids. DNA for the CDR3: TGTGCCAGCAGTTTACCTATGGGGACAGGGAGAGAGACCCAGTACTTC. This translates into CASSLPMGTGRETQYF.

The chain's CDR3 is CASSFTSGSNYEQYF. In DNA form, the CDR3 reads TGCGCCAGCAGCTTTACTAGCGGGAGTAACTACGAGCAGTACTTC. The chain joins TRBV5-1 to TRBJ2-7; 11 bases are shared with TRBD2. The V segment lost 2 bases and the J segment 3 bases; nucleotides outside the gene matches: 4. The CDR3 extends over 15 amino acids. Germline loops: CDR1 SGHRS, CDR2 YFSETQ.

J is TRBJ1-3 and V is TRBV6-1; 8 bases map to TRBD1. After removal of 11 bases from V and 7 bases from J, the junction contained 10 bases not matched to a gene. The CDR3 loop spans 13 amino acids. Germline CDR1 MNHNS, CDR2 SASEGT. CDR3 protein: CAGLDRGGNTIYF. In DNA form, the CDR3 reads TGTGCCGGCCTAGACAGGGGAGGTAACACCATATATTTT.